This T cell receptor beta chain derives from a study of blood T cell repertoires in COVID-19. At the level of the study: Acute and convalescent COVID-19 samples came from the United States, Italy and Spain. T cells, B-cell-depleted T cells, or PBMCs provided the cDNA or gDNA that served as material.

Authors' methods: It was from reference gene primer amplification that nucleated cell counts were estimated. Here immunoSEQ multiplex PCR was the method, and the copy in TCRdb shows in-frame clones only, minus some. V, J and clone size derive from that table, while D and trimming were established from the DNA sequence. In the table there are around 230,000 clones, around four fifths of which are singletons. With V trimmed by 0 bases and J by 6 bases, 9 bases remained unmatched. The CDR3 consists of 16 residues. Germline V gene sequence: CDR1 SGHRS, CDR2 YFSETQ. What was sequenced was peripheral blood. V gene TRBV5-1 combines with J gene TRBJ2-3, with 8 bases that match TRBD2. The origin of this receptor is an older woman with active or convalescent COVID-19. CDR3 region: CASSLGNGGASDTQYF. CDR3 bases: TGCGCCAGCAGCTTGGGAAACGGGGGGGCTAGCGATACGCAGTATTTT.